These 2 T cell receptor beta chains originate from one sample sequenced in a study of response to subunit inactivated influenza vaccine. TCRdb re-derived calls from the RT-PCR reads in MiXCR, one entry per CDR3 protein. The table has 540,000 or so distinct CDR3 sequences, over 10% seen once; the top ten hold approximately 14%. The source was PBMCs from blood, collected about 40 days after vaccination. These receptors all come from a middle-aged man who received an inactivated influenza vaccine.

This clonotype was picked up many times. CDR3 sequence (DNA): TGTGCCAGCAGCTTGGAGACAGGGGAAGAGACCCAGTACTTC. Protein product: CASSLETGEETQYF. The chain employs TRBV5-6 and TRBJ2-5; 8 nucleotides agree with TRBD1. CDR3 length equals 14 residues. Losses at the gene ends were 0 bases for V and 3 bases for J; bases not matched to a gene: 1. CDR1 and CDR2 from the germline V gene are SGHDT and YYEEEE.

The CDR3 bases are TGTGCCAGCACCAGGACTAGCACCTACGAGCAGTACTTC. Protein sequence: CASTRTSTYEQYF. The genes are TRBV2 and TRBJ2-7; 8 bases agree with TRBD2. Germline CDR1 and CDR2: SNHLY and FYNNEI. Trimming removed 7 bases from V and 2 bases from J; junction bases left unmatched: 4. This CDR3 contains 13 residues. Together with reference TRBV2 and TRBJ2-7, the CDR3 gives the full variable domain: EPEVTQTPSHQVTQMGQEVILRCVPISNHLYFYWYRQILGQKVEFLVSFYNNEISEKSEIFDDQFSVERPDGSNFTLKIRSTKLEDSAMYFCASTRTSTYEQYFGPGTRLTVT.